This T cell receptor (beta chain) derives from a study of OX40 agonist ivuxolimab in advanced cancers. For the study at large: Ivuxolimab is an agonistic anti-OX40 (CD134) antibody, and patients were treated with it. Hepatocellular carcinoma, melanoma, renal cell or head and neck cancer was diagnosed in the dose-escalation patients. Every 2 weeks, patients got intravenous ivuxolimab at one of six dose levels (0.01-10 mg/kg). Partial responses were achieved by three patients, one with hepatocellular carcinoma and two with cutaneous melanoma.

V lost 6 bases and J lost 1; bases outside the gene matches: 6. Germline V gene data show CDR1 as SGHVS and CDR2 as FNYEAQ. The CDR3 is made up of 15 amino acids. Measured with immunoSEQ multiplex PCR; TCRdb has only the in-frame clones, and not every one. The table lists more than 65,000 clones, around 85% of them singletons. The TCR comes from an adult with an advanced solid tumor such as melanoma, head and neck, liver or kidney cancer. The gene calls are TRBV7-6 and TRBJ2-3, with 8 bases that match TRBD1. This specimen consisted of CD4+ or CD8+ T cells sorted from blood, obtained in a trial of the OX40 agonist ivuxolimab. CDR3 bases: TGTGCCAGCAGTTACGACAGGGGCGGCACAGATACGCAGTATTTT. This gives the protein CASSYDRGGTDTQYF. Based on the CDR3 plus reference TRBV7-6 and TRBJ2-3, the full variable domain is GAGVSQSPRYKVTKRGQDVALRCDPISGHVSLYWYRQALGQGPEFLTYFNYEAQQDKSGLPNDRFSAERPEGSISTLTIQRTEQRDSAMYRCASSYDRGGTDTQYFGPGTRLTVL.